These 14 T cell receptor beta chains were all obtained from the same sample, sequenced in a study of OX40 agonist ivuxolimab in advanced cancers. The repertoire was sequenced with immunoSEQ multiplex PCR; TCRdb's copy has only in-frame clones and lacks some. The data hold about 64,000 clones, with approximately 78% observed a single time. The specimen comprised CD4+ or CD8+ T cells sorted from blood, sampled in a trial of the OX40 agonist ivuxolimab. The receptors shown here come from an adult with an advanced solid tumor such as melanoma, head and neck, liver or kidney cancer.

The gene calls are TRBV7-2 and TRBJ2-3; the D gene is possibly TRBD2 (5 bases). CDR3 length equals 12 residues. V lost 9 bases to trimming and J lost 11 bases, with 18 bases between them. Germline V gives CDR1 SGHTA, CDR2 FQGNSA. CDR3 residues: CASSTEVKGQYF. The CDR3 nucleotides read TGTGCCAGTTCGACGGAGGTTAAAGGGCAGTATTTT.

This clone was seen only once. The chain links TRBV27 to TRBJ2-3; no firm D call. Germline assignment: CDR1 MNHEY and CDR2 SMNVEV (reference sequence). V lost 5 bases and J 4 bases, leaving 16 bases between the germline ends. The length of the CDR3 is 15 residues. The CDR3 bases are TGTGCCAGCAGTAAGGACCCGTACTTGTCAGATACGCAGTATTTT. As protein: CASSKDPYLSDTQYF.

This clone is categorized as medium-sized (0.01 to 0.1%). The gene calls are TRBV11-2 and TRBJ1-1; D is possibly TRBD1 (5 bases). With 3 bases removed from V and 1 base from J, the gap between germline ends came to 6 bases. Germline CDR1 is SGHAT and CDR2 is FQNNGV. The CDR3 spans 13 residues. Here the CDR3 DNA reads TGTGCCAGCAGCTTCGACAGGAACACTGAAGCTTTCTTT. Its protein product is CASSFDRNTEAFF.

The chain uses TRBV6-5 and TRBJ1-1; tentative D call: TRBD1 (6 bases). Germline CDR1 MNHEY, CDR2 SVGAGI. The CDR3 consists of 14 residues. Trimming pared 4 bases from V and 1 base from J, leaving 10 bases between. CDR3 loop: CASSWGAGNTEAFF. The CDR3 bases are TGTGCCAGCAGTTGGGGGGCTGGGAACACTGAAGCTTTCTTT.

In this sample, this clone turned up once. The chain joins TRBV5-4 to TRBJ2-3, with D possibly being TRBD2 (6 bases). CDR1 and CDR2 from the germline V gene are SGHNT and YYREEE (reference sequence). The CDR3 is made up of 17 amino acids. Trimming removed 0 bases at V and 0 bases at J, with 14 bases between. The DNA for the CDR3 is TGTGCCAGCAGCTTGGGGACCTCTAGCGCCAGCACAGATACGCAGTATTTT. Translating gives CASSLGTSSASTDTQYF. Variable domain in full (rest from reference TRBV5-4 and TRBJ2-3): ETGVTQSPTHLIKTRGQQVTLRCSSQSGHNTVSWYQQALGQGPQFIFQYYREEENGRGNFPPRFSGLQFPNYSSELNVNALELDDSALYLCASSLGTSSASTDTQYFGPGTRLTVL.

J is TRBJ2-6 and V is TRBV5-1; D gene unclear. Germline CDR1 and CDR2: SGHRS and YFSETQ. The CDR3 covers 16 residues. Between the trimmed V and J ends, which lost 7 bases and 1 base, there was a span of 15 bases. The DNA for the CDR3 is TGCGCCAGCGCCCCCCGTCCTGCGTCTGGGGCCAACGTCCTGACTTTC. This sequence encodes CASAPRPASGANVLTF.

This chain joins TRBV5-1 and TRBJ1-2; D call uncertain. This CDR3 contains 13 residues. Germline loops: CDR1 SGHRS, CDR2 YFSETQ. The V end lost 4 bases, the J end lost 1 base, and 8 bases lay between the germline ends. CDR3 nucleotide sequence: TGCGCCAGCAGCCAGGATTTTAACTATGGCTACACCTTC. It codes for CASSQDFNYGYTF. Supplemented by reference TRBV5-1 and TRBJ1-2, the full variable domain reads KAGVTQTPRYLIKTRGQQVTLSCSPISGHRSVSWYQQTPGQGLQFLFEYFSETQRNKGNFPGRFSGRQFSNSRSEMNVSTLELGDSALYLCASSQDFNYGYTFGSGTRLTVV.

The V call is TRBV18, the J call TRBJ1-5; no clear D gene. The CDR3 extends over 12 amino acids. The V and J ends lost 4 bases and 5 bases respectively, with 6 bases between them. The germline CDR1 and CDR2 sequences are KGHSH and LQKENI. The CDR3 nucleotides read TGTGCCAGCTCACTATACGATCAGCCCCAGCATTTT. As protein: CASSLYDQPQHF.

The CDR3 spells CASSDRSAWEQYF. The CDR3 nucleotides are TGTGCCAGCAGTGATAGATCTGCGTGGGAGCAGTACTTC. The chain is built from TRBV6-5 and TRBJ2-7, with D hard to call. The CDR3 is 13 residues long. V gave up 5 bases and J gave up 7 bases, with 15 bases separating them. Germline CDR1 reads MNHEY; CDR2 reads SVGAGI.

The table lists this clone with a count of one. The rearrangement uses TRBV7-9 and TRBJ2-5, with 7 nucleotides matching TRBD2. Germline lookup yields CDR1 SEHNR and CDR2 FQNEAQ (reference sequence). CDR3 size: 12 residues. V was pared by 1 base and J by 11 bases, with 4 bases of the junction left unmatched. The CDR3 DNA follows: TGTGCCAGCAGCTTAGAGCGGGGTGTGCAGTACTTC. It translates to CASSLERGVQYF.

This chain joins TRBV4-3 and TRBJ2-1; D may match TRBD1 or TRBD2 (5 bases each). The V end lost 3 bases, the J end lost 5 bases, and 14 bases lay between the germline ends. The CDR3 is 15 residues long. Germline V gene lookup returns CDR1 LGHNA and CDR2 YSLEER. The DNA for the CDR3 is TGCGCCAGCAGCCAGGCGCCGGGACGGAACAATGAGCAGTTCTTC. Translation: CASSQAPGRNNEQFF.

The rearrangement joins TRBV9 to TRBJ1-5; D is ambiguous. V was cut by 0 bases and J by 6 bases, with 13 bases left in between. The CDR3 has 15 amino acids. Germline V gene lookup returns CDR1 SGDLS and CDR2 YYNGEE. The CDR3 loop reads CASSVEGNSGQPQHF. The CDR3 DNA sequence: TGTGCCAGCAGCGTAGAAGGGAATTCCGGTCAGCCCCAGCATTTT. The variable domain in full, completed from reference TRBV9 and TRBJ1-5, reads DSGVTQTPKHLITATGQRVTLRCSPRSGDLSVYWYQQSLDQGLQFLIQYYNGEERAKGNILERFSAQQFPDLHSELNLSSLELGDSALYFCASSVEGNSGQPQHFGDGTRLSIL.

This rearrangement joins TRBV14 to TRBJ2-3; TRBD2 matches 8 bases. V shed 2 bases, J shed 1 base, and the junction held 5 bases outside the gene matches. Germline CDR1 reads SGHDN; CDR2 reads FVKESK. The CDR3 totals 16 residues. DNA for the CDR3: TGTGCCAGCAGCCAAACCACTAGCGGAGGCACAGATACGCAGTATTTT. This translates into CASSQTTSGGTDTQYF.

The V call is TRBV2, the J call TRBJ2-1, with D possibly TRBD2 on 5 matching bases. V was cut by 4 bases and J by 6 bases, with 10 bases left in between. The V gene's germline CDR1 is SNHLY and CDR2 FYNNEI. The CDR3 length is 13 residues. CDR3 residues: CASSGGWRNEQFF. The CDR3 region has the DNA TGTGCCAGCAGTGGAGGGTGGCGCAATGAGCAGTTCTTC. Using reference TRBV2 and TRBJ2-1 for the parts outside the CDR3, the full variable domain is EPEVTQTPSHQVTQMGQEVILRCVPISNHLYFYWYRQILGQKVEFLVSFYNNEISEKSEIFDDQFSVERPDGSNFTLKIRSTKLEDSAMYFCASSGGWRNEQFFGPGTRLTVL.